Listed here are 29 T cell receptor beta chains from one sample, sequenced in a study of OX40 agonist ivuxolimab in advanced cancers. The method was immunoSEQ multiplex PCR; TCRdb's version includes in-frame clones alone and lacks a portion of them. The sample contains about 9,100 clones, around nine tenths of which appear only once. The sequencing used CD4+ or CD8+ T cells sorted from blood, collected in a trial of the OX40 agonist ivuxolimab. These receptors were obtained from an adult with an advanced solid tumor such as melanoma, head and neck, liver or kidney cancer.

The chain employs TRBV30 and TRBJ1-5; TRBD1 matches 9 bases. Germline V gene lookup returns CDR1 GTSNPN and CDR2 SVGIG (reference sequence). Unmatched junction bases numbered 9, after V lost 3 bases and J lost 6 bases. The CDR3 is 15 amino acids. The CDR3 DNA follows: TGTGCCTGGAGAAAACAGGGGGCATACGGTCAGCCCCAGCATTTT. Translated: CAWRKQGAYGQPQHF.

The chain couples TRBV7-2 to TRBJ2-2; D gene uncertain. The CDR3 extends over 13 amino acids. Deletions cut 5 bases from V and 7 bases from J, with 11 bases between. CDR1 is SGHTA and CDR2 is FQGNSA in the germline V gene. The CDR3 reads CASSLSSIGELFF. CDR3 bases: TGTGCCAGCAGCCTTAGCTCAATCGGGGAGCTGTTTTTT.

V usage is TRBV10-3 and J usage is TRBJ1-3; the D is unclear. Germline CDR1 is ENHRY and CDR2 is SYGVKD. This CDR3 is built from 17 residues. V lost 0 bases and J lost 0, with 12 bases in between. This chain's CDR3 is CAISESPAMFSGNTIYF. CDR3 coding DNA: TGTGCCATCAGTGAGTCCCCAGCCATGTTCTCTGGAAACACCATATATTTT.

V usage is TRBV19 and J usage is TRBJ2-7; D not certain. Between the trimmed V and J ends, which lost 7 bases and 3 bases, there was a span of 7 bases. The length of the CDR3 is 11 residues. The germline V gene encodes CDR1 LNHDA and CDR2 SQIVND (reference sequence). This CDR3 is CASKNGYEQYF. DNA for the CDR3: TGTGCCAGTAAGAACGGCTACGAGCAGTACTTC.

CDR3 amino acids: CASSVRDRVYEQYF. The CDR3 DNA is TGTGCCAGCAGCGTCCGGGACAGGGTCTACGAGCAGTACTTC. The J gene is TRBJ2-7, the V gene TRBV11-3, with 9 bases that match TRBD1. CDR1 is SGHNT and CDR2 is YENEEA in the germline V gene. The CDR3 has 14 amino acids. Trimming removed 5 bases from V and 3 bases from J; junction bases left unmatched: 5.

V and J are TRBV5-5 and TRBJ2-3, with TRBD2 identical over 12 bases. Germline V gene lookup returns CDR1 SGHKS and CDR2 YYEKEE (reference sequence). This CDR3 has 16 amino acids. Trimming took 2 bases from V and 2 from J; bases not matched to a gene: 3. Here the CDR3 reads CASSLLAGGTTDTQYF. For the CDR3, the DNA is TGTGCCAGCAGCTTACTAGCGGGGGGCACCACAGATACGCAGTATTTT.

This chain links TRBV11-3 with TRBJ2-5; 7 nucleotides align to TRBD1. The ends lost 5 bases at V and 2 bases at J; junction bases unmatched: 5. The germline V gene encodes CDR1 SGHNT and CDR2 YENEEA. The CDR3 loop spans 14 amino acids. The CDR3 loop is CASSEGTAQETQYF. The DNA for the CDR3 is TGTGCCAGCAGCGAAGGGACAGCACAAGAGACCCAGTACTTC. Full variable domain (missing parts from reference TRBV11-3 and TRBJ2-5): EAGVVQSPRYKIIEKKQPVAFWCNPISGHNTLYWYLQNLGQGPELLIRYENEEAVDDSQLPKDRFSAERLKGVDSTLKIQPAELGDSAVYLCASSEGTAQETQYFGPGTRLLVL.

This clone appeared once. The chain has TRBV27 and TRBJ2-5, with TRBD2 matching 8 bases. This CDR3 is built from 14 residues. CDR1 is MNHEY, CDR2 SMNVEV, per germline (reference sequence). J gave up 1 base and V 6 bases, and 4 bases lay outside the gene matches. For the CDR3, the DNA is TGTGCCAGCAGCTCTACTAGCGGCCAAGAGACCCAGTACTTC. Protein sequence: CASSSTSGQETQYF.

Of note for this clone: Other DNA sequences in this sample translate to the same CDR3. J is TRBJ2-7 and V is TRBV5-6; TRBD1 or TRBD2 may be the D gene (5 bases each). The CDR3 runs to 14 residues. Trimming removed 0 bases from V and 4 bases from J, with 11 bases in between. CDR1 and CDR2 (germline): SGHDT, YYEEEE. The CDR3 coding sequence is TGTGCCAGCAGCTTGGAGGGGCGAGGGTACGAGCAGTACTTC. As protein: CASSLEGRGYEQYF.

The DNA for the CDR3 is TGTGCCAGCAGCTCAGAAACAGGGGGCTACGAGCAGTACTTC. Translated, it gives CASSSETGGYEQYF. This sequence joins TRBV7-2 and TRBJ2-7, with TRBD1 matching 8 bases. This CDR3 has 14 amino acids. Trimming took 4 bases from V and 3 from J; bases not matched to a gene: 5. Germline V gene data show CDR1 as SGHTA and CDR2 as FQGNSA.

This clone was counted between two and nine times. V usage is TRBV29-1 and J usage is TRBJ2-1; unclear D gene. Trimming stripped 0 bases from V and 6 bases from J, with 9 bases between. CDR3 size: 13 residues. Germline CDR1 and CDR2: SQVTM and ANQGSEA. This CDR3 is CSVEDGSTNEQFF. CDR3 coding DNA: TGCAGCGTTGAAGATGGCAGCACCAATGAGCAGTTCTTC.

This chain connects TRBV5-3 to TRBJ2-3, with 11 nucleotides matching TRBD1. TRBV5-3 is designated an ORF whose function remains uncertain. The CDR3 extends over 18 amino acids. After removal of 1 base from V and 1 base from J, the junction contained 8 bases not matched to a gene. The chain's CDR3 is CARSLNPDRGRGTDTQYF. Here the CDR3 DNA reads TGTGCCAGAAGCTTGAACCCGGACAGGGGGCGAGGCACAGATACGCAGTATTTT.

This chain uses TRBV16 with TRBJ2-1, with D unclear. There are 16 residues in the CDR3. CDR1 is KGHSY and CDR2 is FQNENV in the germline V gene. V lost 0 bases to trimming and J lost 4 bases, with 13 bases between them. CDR3 bases: TGTGCCAGCAGCCAATCTCAGGCCTACCTATACAATGAGCAGTTCTTC. This gives the protein CASSQSQAYLYNEQFF.

The rearrangement joins TRBV29-1 to TRBJ1-6; a possible D gene is TRBD1 (5 bases). Looked up from germline, CDR1 is SQVTM and CDR2 is ANQGSEA. This CDR3 is 12 amino acids long. V was clipped by 6 bases and J by 6 bases, with 9 bases between them. The CDR3 protein is CSVGDGNSPLHF. The CDR3 DNA reads as TGCAGCGTGGGGGACGGTAATTCACCCCTCCACTTT. Complete variable domain (other parts from reference TRBV29-1 and TRBJ1-6): SAVISQKPSRDICQRGTSLTIQCQVDSQVTMMFWYRQQPGQSLTLIATANQGSEATYESGFVIDKFPISRPNLTFSTLTVSNMSPEDSSIYLCSVGDGNSPLHFGNGTRLTVT.

The rearrangement joins TRBV5-6 to TRBJ1-1; D possibly corresponds to TRBD1 (5 bases). Per the germline V gene, CDR1 is SGHDT and CDR2 is YYEEEE. The CDR3 loop spans 15 amino acids. V lost 0 bases to trimming and J lost 0 bases, with 9 bases between them. CDR3 in amino acids: CASSLGTTVNTEAFF. In DNA form, the CDR3 reads TGTGCCAGCAGCTTGGGGACAACAGTGAACACTGAAGCTTTCTTT.

The chain couples TRBV11-3 to TRBJ1-2; TRBD1 is a possible D gene (5 bases). The CDR3 covers 16 residues. Germline CDR1 reads SGHNT; CDR2 reads YENEEA. The V and J ends lost 5 bases and 4 bases respectively, with 20 bases between them. The CDR3: CASSPRGAGVGYGYTF. CDR3 sequence (DNA): TGTGCCAGCAGCCCCAGAGGTGCGGGGGTGGGCTATGGCTACACCTTC.

The chain links TRBV27 to TRBJ1-4; possibly TRBD1 for D (6 bases). The CDR3 is made up of 15 amino acids. Germline-derived CDR1 and CDR2 are MNHEY and SMNVEV (reference sequence). V lost 3 bases and J lost 4, with 12 bases in between. CDR3 sequence reads: CASSFGGYGNEKLFF. CDR3 nucleotide sequence: TGTGCCAGCAGTTTTGGGGGCTATGGTAATGAAAAACTGTTTTTT.

DNA of the CDR3: TGTGCCAGCAGTGACGGGACCATCCAGGCCTACACTGAAGCTTTCTTT. It yields the protein CASSDGTIQAYTEAFF. The chain joins TRBV6-4 to TRBJ1-1; D is perhaps TRBD1 (5 bases). V dropped 2 bases and J dropped 3 bases, with 16 bases sitting between them. The CDR3 sequence is 16 residues long. Germline assignment: CDR1 MRHNA and CDR2 SNTAGT.

A single count supports this clone. The J gene is TRBJ2-1, the V gene TRBV7-6; 8 bases are a match to TRBD1. With V trimmed by 6 bases and J by 8 bases, 3 bases remained unmatched. The CDR3 is made up of 12 amino acids. Germline V gives CDR1 SGHVS, CDR2 FNYEAQ. CDR3 in amino acids: CASRHRGDEQFF. The CDR3 DNA is TGTGCCAGCAGGCACAGGGGGGATGAGCAGTTCTTC.

The chain has TRBV5-6 and TRBJ2-4; 11 nucleotides align to TRBD2. V lost 4 bases to trimming and J lost 5 bases; unmatched junction nucleotides: 2. Germline CDR1 reads SGHDT; CDR2 reads YYEEEE. This CDR3 spans 14 amino acids. The CDR3 bases are TGTGCCAGCAGCGTTAGCGGGGGGGAAAACATTCAGTACTTC. This translates into CASSVSGGENIQYF.

To note about this clone: The junction departs from the called germline gene at one end, perhaps through a read error. The V call is TRBV7-9, the J call TRBJ2-7; D possibly matches TRBD1 or TRBD2 (5 bases each). The CDR3 length is 11 residues. In germline, CDR1 is SEHNR, CDR2 FQNEAQ (reference sequence). The CDR3 nucleotides read TGTGCCAGCAGCCGGGACCTAGCTTGGGGCTTC. It translates to CASSRDLAWGF.

The V gene is TRBV21-1, the J gene TRBJ1-5; the table's D gene call, TRBD1, was not cross checked with the DNA. TRBV21-1 is annotated as a pseudogene. This CDR3 comprises 15 residues. CDR3 coding DNA: TGTGCCAGCACCAAGGTCAGGGATGAGGATCAGCCCCAGCATTTT. Translating it yields CASTKVRDEDQPQHF.

This clone was picked up one time. The chain joins TRBV11-2 to TRBJ2-7; D is uncertain. The CDR3 loop spans 11 amino acids. V lost 4 bases to trimming and J lost 3 bases, with 4 bases between them. In germline, CDR1 is SGHAT, CDR2 FQNNGV. The CDR3 DNA follows: TGTGCCAGCAGCTACAACTACGAGCAGTACTTC. This translates into CASSYNYEQYF.

V and J are TRBV2 and TRBJ2-7; weak D call: TRBD2 (7 bases). Germline V gives CDR1 SNHLY, CDR2 FYNNEI. CDR3 length: 15 amino acids. Trimming removed 3 bases from V and 2 bases from J, with 14 bases in between. Here the CDR3 reads CASSDRGAGAYEQYF. For the CDR3, the DNA is TGTGCCAGCAGTGATCGGGGGGCAGGGGCCTACGAGCAGTACTTC.

CDR3: CASSVTGGTDTQYF. CDR3 coding DNA: TGTGCCAGCAGCGTGACAGGGGGCACAGATACGCAGTATTTT. V and J are TRBV7-2 and TRBJ2-3, with TRBD1 matching 8 bases. With V trimmed by 5 bases and J by 1 base, 2 bases remained unmatched. CDR3 size: 14 residues. Per the germline V gene, CDR1 is SGHTA and CDR2 is FQGNSA.

Written as DNA, the CDR3 is TGTGCCAGCAGTCCCGGGACAGGGGGCGCTGGGGCCAACGTCCTGACTTTC. Its translation: CASSPGTGGAGANVLTF. This rearrangement joins TRBV27 to TRBJ2-6; 12 bases map to TRBD1. V was clipped by 5 bases and J by 2 bases; unmatched bases: 4. Germline assignment: CDR1 MNHEY and CDR2 SMNVEV (reference sequence). This CDR3 comprises 17 residues.

The genes are TRBV9 and TRBJ2-5, with 9 bases matching TRBD2. This CDR3 comprises 21 residues. Germline loops: CDR1 SGDLS, CDR2 YYNGEE. The V gene end was trimmed by 1 base and the J gene end by 3 bases; junction bases not matched to a gene: 22. The CDR3 DNA is TGTGCCAGCAGCGTAACGCACACAGGTAGCGGGGGTCCTCCTCGGGAAGAGACCCAGTACTTC. It yields the protein CASSVTHTGSGGPPREETQYF.

The chain has TRBV7-9 and TRBJ2-3, with TRBD2 identical over 9 bases. Losses at the gene ends were 5 bases for V and 3 bases for J; bases not matched to a gene: 9. The CDR3 runs 16 residues. CDR1 is SEHNR, CDR2 FQNEAQ, per germline (reference sequence). The CDR3 DNA follows: TGTGCCAGCAGCCAACCAGCGGGGGGCCAAACAGATACGCAGTATTTT. Protein sequence: CASSQPAGGQTDTQYF.

The chain combines TRBV5-1 with TRBJ2-3; a weak D match, TRBD1 (5 bases). V dropped 4 bases and J dropped 0 bases, with 12 bases sitting between them. The CDR3 consists of 15 residues. The V gene's germline CDR1 is SGHRS and CDR2 YFSETQ. DNA for the CDR3: TGCGCCAGCAGCCCAGGGCATACTAGCACAGATACGCAGTATTTT. It yields the protein CASSPGHTSTDTQYF.